This T cell receptor beta chain was profiled in a study of molecular identifiers for immune sequencing clone quantification. TCRdb passed the PCR reads through MiXCR, listing each CDR3 protein once. This table has some 91,000 distinct CDR3 sequences, less than 25% appearing once. This clonotype appeared a few times. The germline V gene has CDR1 LGHNA and CDR2 YSLEER. Trimming took 1 base from V and 4 from J; bases not matched to a gene: 3. This CDR3 contains 15 residues. The source is a human donor in good health. Some libraries in this study had Jurkat cell RNA spiked in. Sequenced material: naive CD8+ T cells from blood, with Jurkat cell RNA spiked in. Subset denoted: FACS-sorted CD8+CD4-CCR7+CD45RA+ naive T cells. The chain employs TRBV4-3 and TRBJ2-1; 8 bases fit TRBD2. CDR3 amino acids: CASSQGTGGYNEQFF. CDR3 coding DNA: TGCGCCAGCAGCCAAGGGACGGGGGGGTACAATGAGCAGTTCTTC.